This T cell receptor beta chain was found in a study of OX40 agonist ivuxolimab in advanced cancers. Across the study: Every patient in dose escalation had hepatocellular carcinoma, melanoma, renal cell or head and neck cancer.

CDR3 length: 13 residues. The V gene lost 1 base and the J gene lost 1 base, with 7 bases spanning the gap. Germline CDR1 is SQVTM and CDR2 is ANQGSEA. Repertoires were generated with immunoSEQ multiplex PCR, while TCRdb's copy carries only in-frame clones and drops some. The sample holds more than 75,000 clones; approximately 79% are singletons and the top ten take approximately 7%. The study, taken as a whole, reports: More expanded clones were found, on average, in CD8+ than in CD4+ T cells. The expanded peripheral T cells' antigen specificity was not determined. In the 0.1-3.0 mg/kg groups, partial responders showed among the lowest expansion.

This clone was counted between two and nine times. No antigen is known for it. At the DNA level, this CDR3 is encoded by other sequences in the same sample as well. Sequencing was performed on CD4+ or CD8+ T cells sorted from blood, taken in a trial of the OX40 agonist ivuxolimab. V is TRBV29-1 and J is TRBJ2-5; TRBD1 is a possible D gene (6 bases). The TCR was taken from an adult with an advanced solid tumor such as melanoma, head and neck, liver or kidney cancer. CDR3 amino acids: CSVEGGPQETQYF. The CDR3 DNA sequence: TGCAGCGTTGAAGGGGGGCCCCAAGAGACCCAGTACTTC.